This T cell receptor (beta chain) was identified in a study of cytomegalovirus exposure and HLA in healthy donors. The study ran its PCR with 60 Vbeta and 13 Jbeta primers. Clones were sequenced by immunoSEQ multiplex PCR, and TCRdb holds only the in-frame ones, with some missing. Seen here are about 190,000 clones, around four fifths observed once, and the top ten hold 0.95% to 1.5%. Study conclusions and caveats: With DRB1 most and HLA-C fewest, TCR association rates differed between HLA loci in a later analysis.

About this clone: Its antigen is not identified.

Trimming took off 5 bases at V and 5 bases at J, with 18 bases between the two ends. This CDR3 has 16 residues. Germline CDR1 reads MNHEY; CDR2 reads SMNVEV (reference sequence). The clonotype was recovered from a boy between 2 and 10 years old in good health and CMV-seronegative. The sample comprised PBMCs. This chain uses TRBV27 with TRBJ1-4, with D tentatively TRBD1 (5 bases). The DNA of the CDR3 is TGTGCCAGCAGTCCTAATGGGGGACTACCAAATGAAAAACTGTTTTTT. Its protein is CASSPNGGLPNEKLFF.